Each of the 22 T cell receptor beta chains below was sequenced from the same sample in a study of shared T cell receptors in the human thymus. Data came from immunoSEQ multiplex PCR; TCRdb stores just in-frame clones and leaves some out. Here the sample spans hundreds of thousands of clones, more than 75% being singletons. The data were also submitted as part of a second study, on human thymus T cells.

Specimen: thymocytes. These receptors came from a boy younger than two with a congenital heart defect.

This clone was recorded a few times. The V gene is TRBV19, the J gene TRBJ2-7; the D gene is possibly TRBD2 (5 bases). This CDR3 has 11 amino acids. Per the germline V gene, CDR1 is LNHDA and CDR2 is SQIVND (reference sequence). V lost 1 base and J lost 9, with 7 bases in between. In DNA form, the CDR3 reads TGTGCCAGTAGTATAGGAGGGTGGCAGTACTTC. Translating gives CASSIGGWQYF.

The gene calls are TRBV5-1 and TRBJ2-1, with TRBD1 matching over 12 bases. J lost 9 bases, V lost 0 bases, and 7 bases had no gene match. This CDR3 is built from 16 residues. The germline V gene has CDR1 SGHRS and CDR2 YFSETQ. The CDR3 DNA is TGCGCCAGCAGCTTGGCCCCCGGGACAGGGGGCCTTGAGCAGTTCTTC. This codes for CASSLAPGTGGLEQFF.

The CDR3 here is CASSRDFYDEQYF. DNA of the CDR3: TGTGCCAGCAGTCGGGACTTCTACGACGAGCAGTACTTC. This rearrangement joins TRBV6-5 to TRBJ2-7; possibly TRBD2 for D (6 bases). Between the trimmed V and J ends, which lost 5 bases and 5 bases, there was a span of 13 bases. The germline V gene encodes CDR1 MNHEY and CDR2 SVGAGI. This CDR3 is 13 amino acids long.

The chain is built from TRBV19 and TRBJ1-5; the match to TRBD1 covers 9 bases. Germline V gives CDR1 LNHDA, CDR2 SQIVND (reference sequence). This CDR3 spans 15 amino acids. V shed 6 bases and J 7 bases; nucleotides not matched to a gene: 10. The CDR3 coding sequence is TGTGCCAGTAGCCGGGACAGGGTTTCGTACCAGCCCCAGCATTTT. Translation: CASSRDRVSYQPQHF.

The chain recombines TRBV27 with TRBJ2-1; D gene unclear. The germline CDR1 and CDR2 sequences are MNHEY and SMNVEV (reference sequence). The CDR3 has 13 residues. V was shortened by 5 bases and J by 5 bases, with 10 bases between the two germline ends. DNA for the CDR3: TGTGCCAGCAGTCGCGGAAGGCACAATGAGCAGTTCTTC. This gives the protein CASSRGRHNEQFF.

This chain joins TRBV6-5 and TRBJ1-3, with D possibly matching TRBD1 (5 bases). V was trimmed by 0 bases and J by 4 bases, leaving 10 bases between them. Germline-derived CDR1 and CDR2 are MNHEY and SVGAGI. This CDR3 region has 15 residues. CDR3 sequence: CASSYSKGYGNTIYF. The DNA of the CDR3 is TGTGCCAGCAGTTACTCGAAGGGGTACGGAAACACCATATATTTT.

J is TRBJ1-1 and V is TRBV10-3, with TRBD1 identical over 9 bases. CDR1 ENHRY and CDR2 SYGVKD come from the germline V gene. CDR3 size: 18 residues. V shed 3 bases, J shed 5 bases, and the junction held 16 bases outside the gene matches. The CDR3 DNA follows: TGTGCCATCAGTGATATTAAGTGGGGACAGGGAGGTCGGACTGAAGCTTTCTTT. This gives the protein CAISDIKWGQGGRTEAFF.

This rearrangement joins TRBV29-1 to TRBJ2-5, with a possible D match to TRBD1 (6 bases). The length of the CDR3 is 15 residues. Germline V gene lookup returns CDR1 SQVTM and CDR2 ANQGSEA. V was shortened by 0 bases and J by 3 bases, with 14 bases between the two germline ends. CDR3 sequence reads: CSVEDRDRHKETQYF. CDR3 nucleotide sequence: TGCAGCGTTGAAGACCGAGACAGGCATAAAGAGACCCAGTACTTC. Full variable domain (remainder filled in from reference TRBV29-1 and TRBJ2-5): SAVISQKPSRDICQRGTSLTIQCQVDSQVTMMFWYRQQPGQSLTLIATANQGSEATYESGFVIDKFPISRPNLTFSTLTVSNMSPEDSSIYLCSVEDRDRHKETQYFGPGTRLLVL.

This chain joins TRBV15 and TRBJ1-2; TRBD1 might be the D (6 bases). Germline V gives CDR1 LNHNV, CDR2 YYDKDF (reference sequence). Trimming removed 0 bases at V and 1 base at J, with 12 bases between. The length of the CDR3 is 16 residues. The CDR3 DNA sequence: TGTGCCACCAGCAGAGATTTTAAGGGGGATAACTATGGCTACACCTTC. It yields the protein CATSRDFKGDNYGYTF.

The chain is built from TRBV6-5 and TRBJ2-5; 9 bases match TRBD2. The J call may be wrong; the DNA end is better matched by TRBJ2-7. The CDR3 covers 14 residues. CDR1 and CDR2 (germline): MNHEY, SVGAGI. The CDR3, as DNA: TGTGCCAGCAGACGACTAGCGGAATCCTACGAGCAGTACTTC. This sequence encodes CASRRLAESYEQYF.

The chain is built from TRBV9 and TRBJ2-3, with D possibly TRBD2 on 5 matching bases. Germline V gene lookup returns CDR1 SGDLS and CDR2 YYNGEE. The CDR3 has 14 residues. V lost 0 bases, J lost 7 bases, and 12 bases lay in between. The CDR3 bases are TGTGCCAGCAGCGTAGCTTTAGGACTCAATACGCAGTATTTT. Translated, it gives CASSVALGLNTQYF.

The gene calls are TRBV5-1 and TRBJ2-7; tentatively, D is TRBD1 (6 bases). Trimming stripped 4 bases from V and 2 bases from J, with 19 bases between. The CDR3 loop spans 16 amino acids. Germline V CDR1 and CDR2: SGHRS, YFSETQ. In nucleotides, the CDR3 is TGCGCCAGCAGCGCCCGGACGCAGGGGCCCCCCTACGAGCAGTACTTC. Translating it yields CASSARTQGPPYEQYF.

The chain recombines TRBV10-3 with TRBJ1-5; D perhaps matches TRBD1 (5 bases). V was trimmed by 3 bases and J by 1 base, leaving 19 bases between them. The CDR3 is made up of 18 amino acids. The germline CDR1 and CDR2 sequences are ENHRY and SYGVKD. The CDR3 DNA follows: TGTGCCATCAGTGACCCAGGGCCCCTTTTCTCGAGCAATCAGCCCCAGCATTTT. Translation: CAISDPGPLFSSNQPQHF.

The chain combines TRBV9 with TRBJ2-7, with 8 bases matching TRBD2. CDR1 and CDR2 (germline): SGDLS, YYNGEE. This CDR3 is 16 amino acids long. V trimming: 3 bases; J trimming: 1 base; junction bases outside the gene matches: 9. CDR3 nucleotide sequence: TGTGCCAGCAGCGCGGGGGGGGTAGCGGGATCCTACGAGCAGTACTTC. This sequence encodes CASSAGGVAGSYEQYF.

The rearrangement links TRBV18 to TRBJ2-5, with D maybe TRBD2 (5 bases). The CDR3 runs to 14 residues. The V gene's germline CDR1 is KGHSH and CDR2 LQKENI. Trimming took off 0 bases at V and 5 bases at J, with 10 bases between the two ends. CDR3 sequence reads: CASSPPLWEETQYF. CDR3 DNA sequence: TGTGCCAGCTCACCACCGTTGTGGGAGGAGACCCAGTACTTC.

This clone was seen just once. The chain combines TRBV27 with TRBJ2-5; D may be TRBD2 (5 bases). CDR1 and CDR2 from the germline V gene are MNHEY and SMNVEV (reference sequence). Trimming shortened V by 5 bases and J by 2 bases, and 12 bases separated the two germline ends. The CDR3 totals 14 residues. CDR3 sequence reads: CASSPIRRQETQYF. In DNA, the CDR3 is TGTGCCAGCAGTCCCATACGGAGGCAAGAGACCCAGTACTTC.

V is TRBV29-1 and J is TRBJ2-7; 9 bases map to TRBD2. The ends lost 5 bases at V and 3 bases at J; junction bases unmatched: 8. CDR1 is SQVTM, CDR2 ANQGSEA, per germline. The CDR3 sequence is 14 residues long. The chain's CDR3 is CSVSIAGENYEQYF. The CDR3, as DNA: TGCAGCGTTTCTATAGCGGGAGAAAACTACGAGCAGTACTTC.

The chain combines TRBV5-1 with TRBJ2-7, with 7 bases fitting TRBD1. After removal of 4 bases from V and 2 bases from J, the junction contained 6 bases not matched to a gene. Germline CDR1 and CDR2: SGHRS and YFSETQ. This CDR3 is 14 amino acids long. The CDR3 loop is CASSRYRGAYEQYF. The DNA of the CDR3 is TGCGCCAGCAGCCGATACAGGGGAGCCTACGAGCAGTACTTC.

The chain combines TRBV6-6 with TRBJ2-7; 11 nucleotides agree with TRBD1. Per the germline V gene, CDR1 is MNHNY and CDR2 is SVGAGI (reference sequence). The CDR3 runs 14 residues. V shed 6 bases, J shed 1 base, and the junction held 2 bases outside the gene matches. The CDR3 sequence is CASRGQGASYEQYF. The CDR3 region has the DNA TGTGCCAGCAGAGGACAGGGGGCGTCCTACGAGCAGTACTTC.

The gene calls are TRBV27 and TRBJ2-7, with 9 bases lining up with TRBD2. The J segment lost 7 bases and the V segment lost 6 bases, leaving 10 bases of the junction unmatched. Per the germline V gene, CDR1 is MNHEY and CDR2 is SMNVEV (reference sequence). CDR3 size: 14 residues. CDR3 sequence reads: CASRDPSGMGEQYF. The CDR3 nucleotides are TGTGCCAGCAGGGACCCTAGCGGGATGGGGGAGCAGTACTTC.

V and J are TRBV6-1 and TRBJ2-7, with 12 nucleotides matching TRBD2. The CDR3 runs 14 residues. CDR1 and CDR2 from the germline V gene are MNHNS and SASEGT. The junction had 11 bases not matched to a gene; V was cut back by 10 bases and J by 7 bases. The CDR3 sequence: CAISTSGRTREQYF. The CDR3 bases are TGTGCCATCTCCACTAGCGGGAGGACAAGGGAGCAGTACTTC.

The chain combines TRBV27 with TRBJ1-5; 9 bases fit TRBD1. This CDR3 is 16 amino acids long. Germline V gene data show CDR1 as MNHEY and CDR2 as SMNVEV (reference sequence). The J segment lost 1 base and the V segment lost 3 bases, leaving 4 bases of the junction unmatched. The CDR3 sequence: CASSLGQGGSNQPQHF. CDR3 nucleotide sequence: TGTGCCAGCAGTTTGGGACAGGGAGGGAGCAATCAGCCCCAGCATTTT.